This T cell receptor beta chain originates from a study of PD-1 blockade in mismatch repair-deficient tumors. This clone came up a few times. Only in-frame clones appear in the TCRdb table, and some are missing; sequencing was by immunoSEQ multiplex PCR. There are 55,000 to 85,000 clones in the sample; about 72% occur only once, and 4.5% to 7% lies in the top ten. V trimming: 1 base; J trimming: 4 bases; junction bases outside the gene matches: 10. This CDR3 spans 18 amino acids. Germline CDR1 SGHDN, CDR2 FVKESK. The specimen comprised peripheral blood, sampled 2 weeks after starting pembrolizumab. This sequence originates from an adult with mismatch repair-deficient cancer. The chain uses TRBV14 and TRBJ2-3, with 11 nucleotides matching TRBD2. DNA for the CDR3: TGTGCCAGCAGCCAAGCTTTTGCGGGACTAGCGGTCCCAGATACGCAGTATTTT. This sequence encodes CASSQAFAGLAVPDTQYF.